The clone carrying this T cell receptor beta chain came up a few times. The antigen is unknown. The data were obtained in a study of response to subunit inactivated influenza vaccine. Study findings and constraints: Every seasonal influenza vaccination brings in few new T cells, the authors suggested.

Germline loops: CDR1 SGHVS, CDR2 FQNEAQ. V gave up 5 bases and J gave up 12 bases, with 13 bases separating them. There are 11 residues in the CDR3. Each CDR3 protein is one row after TCRdb ran MiXCR on the RT-PCR reads. The sample consists of 250,000 to 350,000 distinct CDR3 sequences, roughly 20% of them appearing once. V gene TRBV7-8 combines with J gene TRBJ1-1; unclear D gene. This receptor was obtained from a man aged 50 to 69 who received an inactivated influenza vaccine. Sequenced here: PBMCs from blood, sampled less than 22 months after vaccination. CDR3 amino acids: CASSPDGRPFF. The CDR3 DNA follows: TGTGCCAGCAGCCCTGACGGGAGGCCTTTCTTT.